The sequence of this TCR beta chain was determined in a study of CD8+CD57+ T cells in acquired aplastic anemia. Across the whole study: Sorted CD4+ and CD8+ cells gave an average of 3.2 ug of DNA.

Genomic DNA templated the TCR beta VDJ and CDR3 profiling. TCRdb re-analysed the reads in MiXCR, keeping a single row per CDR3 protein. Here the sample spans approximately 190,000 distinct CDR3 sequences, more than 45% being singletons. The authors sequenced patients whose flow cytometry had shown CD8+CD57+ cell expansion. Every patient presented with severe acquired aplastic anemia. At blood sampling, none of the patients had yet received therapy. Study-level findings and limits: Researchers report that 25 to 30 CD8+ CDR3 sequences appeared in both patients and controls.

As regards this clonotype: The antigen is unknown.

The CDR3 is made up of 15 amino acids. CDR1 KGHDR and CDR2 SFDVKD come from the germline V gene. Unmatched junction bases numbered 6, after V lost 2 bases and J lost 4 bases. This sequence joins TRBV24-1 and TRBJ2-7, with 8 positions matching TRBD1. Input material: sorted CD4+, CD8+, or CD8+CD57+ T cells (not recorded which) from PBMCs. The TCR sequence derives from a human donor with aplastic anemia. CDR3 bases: TGTGCCACCAGTGATTCCGGGACAGGTGGTTACGAGCAGTACTTC. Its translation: CATSDSGTGGYEQYF.